These 26 T cell receptor beta chains were sequenced from one sample in a study of blood T cells in healthy people across ages. Primers used in a second PCR of roughly 7 to 12 cycles were a sample-barcoded 5' primer and a J-beta primer mix. Each CDR3 protein gets one entry after TCRdb re-called the 5' RACE reads with MiXCR. The table lists over 300,000 distinct CDR3 sequences, 45% to 65% of them singletons, with under 65% in the top ten. Specimen: blood. These TCRs come from a man aged 55 to 70 in good health.

This clonotype has a count of ten or more. The chain couples TRBV20-1 to TRBJ2-3; unclear D gene. Trimming took off 6 bases at V and 2 bases at J, with 9 bases between the two ends. This CDR3 is 12 amino acids long. CDR1 and CDR2 from the germline V gene are DFQATT and SNEGSKA (reference sequence). The CDR3 bases are TGCAGTGCAGCAGGACCCACAGATACGCAGTATTTT. Its protein product is CSAAGPTDTQYF.

The chain has TRBV5-1 and TRBJ1-1; no definite D call. Trimming cost V 0 bases and J 2 bases, with 11 bases left between them. The CDR3 length is 15 residues. Germline V CDR1 and CDR2: SGHRS, YFSETQ. CDR3 amino acids: CASSLAKLGNTEAFF. The DNA of the CDR3 is TGCGCCAGCAGCTTGGCCAAACTGGGAAACACTGAAGCTTTCTTT.

This chain connects TRBV7-2 to TRBJ2-6; 11 bases match TRBD1. J was trimmed by 10 bases and V by 6 bases; bases with no gene match: 5. CDR1 is SGHTA and CDR2 is FQGNSA in the germline V gene. This CDR3 has 14 residues. The CDR3 DNA sequence: TGTGCCAGCAGAGCCGGGACAGGGGGTAACGTCCTGACTTTC. It encodes CASRAGTGGNVLTF. Complete variable domain (other parts from reference TRBV7-2 and TRBJ2-6): GAGVSQSPSNKVTEKGKDVELRCDPISGHTALYWYRQSLGQGLEFLIYFQGNSAPDKSGLPSDRFSAERTGGSVSTLTIQRTQQEDSAVYLCASRAGTGGNVLTFGAGSRLTVL.

At least ten counts were recorded for this clonotype. A much bigger clone sits one base away, suggesting this may be a read error. CDR3 nucleotide sequence: TGTGCCAGCAGCCAAGGTGCGGGGCGCGGGACCCAGTACTTC. Protein: CASSQGAGRGTQYF. The gene calls are TRBV14 and TRBJ2-5; TRBD2 is a possible D gene (6 bases). V was pared by 1 base and J by 7 bases, with 13 bases between. The CDR3 is 14 residues long. The germline V gene encodes CDR1 SGHDN and CDR2 FVKESK.

CDR3 sequence (DNA): TGTGCCAGCAGGGGAGCTAATGAAAAACTGTTTTTT. This gives the protein CASRGANEKLFF. The V call is TRBV9, the J call TRBJ1-4; no clear D gene. Trimming took off 5 bases at V and 3 bases at J, with 5 bases between the two ends. The germline gives CDR1 SGDLS, CDR2 YYNGEE. The CDR3 spans 12 residues.

The rearrangement links TRBV10-3 to TRBJ2-1, with D possibly being TRBD1 or TRBD2 (5 bases each). CDR1 ENHRY and CDR2 SYGVKD come from the germline V gene. The CDR3 has 12 amino acids. With 3 bases removed from V and 9 bases from J, the gap between germline ends came to 9 bases. The CDR3 DNA sequence: TGTGCCATCAGTGATACAGGACTTGAGCAGTTCTTC. This codes for CAISDTGLEQFF.

The chain recombines TRBV7-9 with TRBJ2-7, with D unclear. Trimming removed 1 base at V and 6 bases at J, with 7 bases between. Germline V CDR1 and CDR2: SEHNR, FQNEAQ (reference sequence). This CDR3 comprises 12 residues. The CDR3 is CASSLGIIEQYF. As DNA, the CDR3 is TGTGCCAGCAGCTTAGGGATAATCGAGCAGTACTTC.

For this clonotype: A clone one base away is much larger, so this may be a read error. This chain uses TRBV29-1 with TRBJ2-5; tentative D call: TRBD2 (5 bases). The DNA matches TRBJ2-7 better at its end, which makes the J call doubtful. CDR1 and CDR2 (germline): SQVTM, ANQGSEA. The CDR3 covers 14 residues. The CDR3 protein is CSVELRTGTHEQYF. CDR3 nucleotides: TGCAGCGTTGAATTGAGGACGGGAACCCACGAGCAGTACTTC.

The chain recombines TRBV10-3 with TRBJ2-1; 9 bases map to TRBD2. CDR1 and CDR2 (germline): ENHRY, SYGVKD. The CDR3 has 11 residues. J gave up 12 bases and V 3 bases, and 0 bases lay outside the gene matches. The CDR3 sequence: CAISEAGGQFF. The DNA of the CDR3 is TGTGCCATCAGTGAAGCGGGGGGGCAGTTCTTC.

This clonotype was counted between two and nine times. The chain combines TRBV5-1 with TRBJ2-1; D is unclear. The CDR3 length is 12 residues. With 4 bases removed from V and 10 bases from J, the gap between germline ends came to 12 bases. CDR1 SGHRS and CDR2 YFSETQ come from the germline V gene. CDR3 in amino acids: CASSPAGQEQFF. CDR3 DNA: TGCGCCAGCAGCCCCGCCGGGCAAGAGCAGTTCTTC. Full variable domain (missing parts from reference TRBV5-1 and TRBJ2-1): KAGVTQTPRYLIKTRGQQVTLSCSPISGHRSVSWYQQTPGQGLQFLFEYFSETQRNKGNFPGRFSGRQFSNSRSEMNVSTLELGDSALYLCASSPAGQEQFFGPGTRLTVL.

J is TRBJ2-5 and V is TRBV7-6; 7 nucleotides line up with TRBD1. The J segment lost 4 bases and the V segment lost 2 bases, leaving 10 bases of the junction unmatched. The germline V gene encodes CDR1 SGHVS and CDR2 FNYEAQ. CDR3 length equals 16 residues. The DNA of the CDR3 is TGTGCCAGCAGCTTACTAGGACAGGAGTACGGAGAGACCCAGTACTTC. Amino acids: CASSLLGQEYGETQYF.

This chain links TRBV12-3 or TRBV12-4 with TRBJ1-1; D may be TRBD1 (6 bases). Trimming stripped 4 bases from V and 2 bases from J, with 17 bases between. CDR3 length: 16 amino acids. Here the CDR3 reads CASSSSGPGTNTEAFF. CDR3 bases: TGTGCCAGCAGTTCCTCCGGACCGGGGACAAACACTGAAGCTTTCTTT.

The table lists this clonotype with many counts. V usage is TRBV12-3 or TRBV12-4 and J usage is TRBJ2-1; either TRBD1 or TRBD2 may fit D (6 bases each). The CDR3 extends over 16 amino acids. With 8 bases removed from V and 0 bases from J, the gap between germline ends came to 17 bases. The CDR3, as DNA: TGTGCCAGCGGAGATCCCGGGGGCGGCTCCTACAATGAGCAGTTCTTC. Amino acid sequence: CASGDPGGGSYNEQFF.

V is TRBV20-1 and J is TRBJ2-5; D is perhaps TRBD2 (6 bases). V shed 4 bases and J shed 2 bases, with 8 bases lying between them. Germline CDR1 is DFQATT and CDR2 is SNEGSKA (reference sequence). This CDR3 contains 12 residues. The CDR3 here is CSAIAVQETQYF. DNA for the CDR3: TGCAGTGCTATAGCGGTTCAAGAGACCCAGTACTTC.

A single count supports this clonotype. DNA for the CDR3: TGTGCCAGCAGCCAAGATCTGCGAATTAGGGGGACTAGCGGGGGTTACGACCACAATGAGCAGTTCTTC. This translates into CASSQDLRIRGTSGGYDHNEQFF. The rearrangement joins TRBV4-2 to TRBJ2-1, with 14 bases that match TRBD2. After removal of 0 bases from V and 5 bases from J, the junction contained 21 bases not matched to a gene. This CDR3 contains 23 residues. Germline V gene sequence: CDR1 LGHNA, CDR2 YNFKEQ.

The chain recombines TRBV6-6 with TRBJ1-5; D call uncertain. Per germline, CDR1 MNHNY and CDR2 SVGAGI (reference sequence). This CDR3 is built from 10 residues. The CDR3: CETRNQPQHF. As DNA, the CDR3 is TGTGAGACGCGCAATCAGCCCCAGCATTTT.

For this clonotype: The junction and the germline gene differ at one end; a read error may be behind it. This rearrangement joins TRBV20-1 to TRBJ1-1, with 8 bases aligning to TRBD1. Germline values: CDR1 DFQATT, CDR2 SNEGSKA (reference sequence). This CDR3 has 16 residues. DNA for the CDR3: TGCAGTACTAGAGGGGCAGGGGGCTTGAAAGCCACTGAAGCTTTCTTT. Translation gives CSTRGAGGLKATEAFF.

This clonotype was found many times. This sequence joins TRBV11-2 and TRBJ2-5, with D unresolved. Germline V gene sequence: CDR1 SGHAT, CDR2 FQNNGV. This CDR3 is 13 amino acids long. The V end was cut by 6 bases, the J end by 2 bases, with 10 bases between. The CDR3 bases are TGTGCCAGCAGTCCCCAGATACAAGAGACCCAGTACTTC. Its translation is CASSPQIQETQYF. The full variable domain, completed using reference TRBV11-2 and TRBJ2-5, is EAGVAQSPRYKIIEKRQSVAFWCNPISGHATLYWYQQILGQGPKLLIQFQNNGVVDDSQLPKDRFSAERLKGVDSTLKIQPAKLEDSAVYLCASSPQIQETQYFGPGTRLLVL.

This rearrangement joins TRBV27 to TRBJ2-7; 8 nucleotides line up with TRBD1. This CDR3 is 15 amino acids long. CDR1 is MNHEY and CDR2 is SMNVEV in the germline V gene (reference sequence). The V gene end was trimmed by 2 bases and the J gene end by 7 bases; junction bases not matched to a gene: 10. In nucleotides, the CDR3 is TGTGCCAGCAGTTTAGACAGGGGACCCTACAATGAGCAGTACTTC. Protein: CASSLDRGPYNEQYF.

Concerning this clonotype: A read error may account for a junction end that differs from germline. This chain connects TRBV7-9 to TRBJ2-1, with TRBD2 matching over 7 bases. Germline CDR1 reads SEHNR; CDR2 reads FQNEAQ (reference sequence). This CDR3 comprises 13 residues. The CDR3 protein is CASSRDYYSEQFF. CDR3 nucleotides: TGTGCCAGCAGCCGGGACTACTACAGTGAGCAGTTCTTC.

The sample holds a few counts of this clonotype. The chain carries TRBV3-1 and TRBJ2-1, with 9 bases fitting TRBD1. Trimming cost V 4 bases and J 6 bases; bases outside gene matches: 4. In germline, CDR1 is LGHDT, CDR2 YNNKEL (reference sequence). The CDR3 has 14 residues. The CDR3 coding sequence is TGTGCCAGCAGCCCCAGGACAGGGGTCAATGAGCAGTTCTTC. Protein sequence: CASSPRTGVNEQFF.

This clonotype came up many times. The chain recombines TRBV4-2 with TRBJ2-7; the match to TRBD2 covers 9 bases. V lost 0 bases and J lost 2; bases outside the gene matches: 2. Germline V gives CDR1 LGHNA, CDR2 YNFKEQ. CDR3 length equals 15 residues. The CDR3 is CASSQDIAGAYEQYF. CDR3 DNA sequence: TGTGCCAGCAGCCAAGATATAGCGGGAGCCTACGAGCAGTACTTC.

This sequence joins TRBV25-1 and TRBJ1-4; D might be TRBD1 (5 bases). The V and J ends lost 6 bases and 4 bases respectively, with 15 bases between them. The CDR3 loop spans 15 amino acids. From germline, CDR1 is MGHDK and CDR2 SYGVNS. The CDR3 bases are TGTGCCAGCAGAGGAGGGCAGGGCCGTAATGAAAAACTGTTTTTT. This encodes CASRGGQGRNEKLFF.

The sample holds a few counts of this clonotype. The CDR3, as DNA: TGTGCCAGCAGATCACAGGGGACCTATGGCTACACCTTC. Its translation is CASRSQGTYGYTF. The chain has TRBV2 and TRBJ1-2, with 7 bases fitting TRBD1. The germline gives CDR1 SNHLY, CDR2 FYNNEI. The V gene end was trimmed by 6 bases and the J gene end by 4 bases; junction bases not matched to a gene: 5. This CDR3 region has 13 residues.

This clonotype has more than one count but fewer than ten. CDR3 nucleotides: TGTGCCAGCAGCAGACTAGCGGGAGCGGAGAATGAGCAGTTCTTC. Translating it yields CASSRLAGAENEQFF. The rearrangement joins TRBV6-4 to TRBJ2-1, with 12 bases aligning to TRBD2. Germline CDR1 reads MRHNA; CDR2 reads SNTAGT. This CDR3 spans 15 amino acids. After removal of 6 bases from V and 7 bases from J, the junction contained 7 bases not matched to a gene.

The V and J genes are TRBV12-3 or TRBV12-4 and TRBJ2-6; D remains ambiguous. The length of the CDR3 is 13 residues. The germline V and J ends were trimmed by 3 bases and 10 bases, with 10 bases remaining between them. Written as DNA, the CDR3 is TGTGCCAGCAGTTTCGGGCCTTCTAACGTCCTGACTTTC. Its translation: CASSFGPSNVLTF.